The 27 T cell receptor beta chains in this list originate from one sample, sequenced in a study of molecular identifiers for immune sequencing clone quantification. TCRdb itself ran the PCR reads through MiXCR, one entry per CDR3 protein. The sample has about 100,000 distinct CDR3 sequences; under 40% are singletons. Sequencing input: naive CD8+ T cells from blood, with Jurkat cell RNA spiked in. As to subset: FACS-sorted CD8+CD4-CCR7+CD45RA+ naive T cells. These receptor sequences come from a human donor in good health. Some libraries in this study had Jurkat cell RNA spiked in.

V usage is TRBV10-2 and J usage is TRBJ1-2, with D possibly matching TRBD1 (6 bases). The length of the CDR3 is 10 residues. Trimming took 11 bases from V and 7 from J, leaving 11 bases between them. Germline CDR1 is WSHSY and CDR2 is SAAADI. The CDR3 region has the DNA TGCGCCTGCGGACAGCTTGGCTACACCTTC. It yields the protein CACGQLGYTF.

This clonotype showed up just a few times. CDR3 DNA sequence: TGTGCCAGCAGATCCCAAGGGCAGGGTTACTTC. It codes for CASRSQGQGYF. V gene TRBV6-2 or TRBV6-3 combines with J gene TRBJ2-5; TRBD1 is a possible D gene (5 bases). The germline V gene encodes CDR1 MNHEY and CDR2 SVGEGT. This CDR3 spans 11 amino acids. The V and J ends lost 6 bases and 14 bases respectively, with 16 bases between them.

As regards this clonotype: A much larger clone is a single base away; this may be a read error. The rearrangement links TRBV28 to TRBJ1-2; no firm D call. The CDR3 has 12 residues. V was pared by 8 bases and J by 8 bases, with 15 bases between. The germline gives CDR1 MDHEN, CDR2 SYDVKM. The DNA for the CDR3 is TGTGCCAGCGGTCCGGGCAAAGGAGGCTACACCTTC. Encoded protein: CASGPGKGGYTF.

Ten or more counts support this clonotype. V and J are TRBV7-6 and TRBJ2-3, with D unresolved. Germline V gene sequence: CDR1 SGHVS, CDR2 FNYEAQ. CDR3 size: 12 residues. V was clipped by 4 bases and J by 11 bases, with 13 bases between them. The CDR3 nucleotides are TGTGCCAGCAGCTCCCTGACACCTATGCAGTATTTT. Translation: CASSSLTPMQYF.

This clonotype was recorded a few times. V is TRBV4-3 and J is TRBJ1-1; 7 nucleotides line up with TRBD1. J was trimmed by 6 bases and V by 3 bases; bases with no gene match: 4. The CDR3 sequence is 13 residues long. Germline V CDR1 and CDR2: LGHNA, YSLEER. For the CDR3, the DNA is TGCGCCAGCAGCCACGTGGGACAGCCTGAAGCTTTCTTT. Translated, it gives CASSHVGQPEAFF.

In this sample, this clonotype turned up many times. The V gene is TRBV5-1, the J gene TRBJ1-5; no reliable D call. CDR1 is SGHRS, CDR2 YFSETQ, per germline. The CDR3 spans 15 residues. Trimming stripped 0 bases from V and 0 bases from J, with 7 bases between. For the CDR3, the DNA is TGCGCCAGCAGCTTGGACCCCTATAGCAATCAGCCCCAGCATTTT. Protein sequence: CASSLDPYSNQPQHF.

In its sample, this clonotype was seen a few times. The DNA of the CDR3 is TGCGCCAGCAGCCAAGATTTTTCTGGGGCCAACGTCCTGACTTTC. Its protein product is CASSQDFSGANVLTF. This chain links TRBV4-3 with TRBJ2-6; D is ambiguous. Trimming took 0 bases from V and 1 from J, leaving 4 bases between them. CDR3 length equals 15 residues. Germline assignment: CDR1 LGHNA and CDR2 YSLEER.

CDR3 sequence reads: CASSSVSGRAASTDTQYF. The CDR3 DNA reads TGTGCCAGCAGCTCCGTGAGTGGGAGAGCCGCTAGCACAGATACGCAGTATTTT. This rearrangement joins TRBV13 to TRBJ2-3, with D perhaps matching TRBD2 (5 bases). Looked up from germline, CDR1 is PRHDT and CDR2 is FYEKMQ (reference sequence). V was shortened by 4 bases and J by 0 bases, with 20 bases between the two germline ends. The CDR3 has 18 amino acids.

The CDR3 DNA is TGTGCCAGCAGTTACTCGCCCGGGGAGCTGTTTTTT. It is translated as CASSYSPGELFF. The V and J genes are TRBV6-5 and TRBJ2-2; D is ambiguous. Germline CDR1 and CDR2: MNHEY and SVGAGI. The ends were cut back, 0 bases at V and 6 bases at J, with 2 bases in the middle. This CDR3 spans 12 amino acids.

The rearrangement uses TRBV4-1 and TRBJ2-5; tentative D call: TRBD1 (6 bases). Germline V gene sequence: CDR1 MGHRA, CDR2 YSYEKL. Trimming removed 0 bases at V and 7 bases at J, with 12 bases between. The CDR3 is 14 residues long. The DNA of the CDR3 is TGCGCCAGCAGCCAAGATCGTACAGGGTGGACCCAGTACTTC. It is translated as CASSQDRTGWTQYF.

In this sample, this clonotype turned up many times. V and J are TRBV28 and TRBJ1-6, with D tentatively TRBD1 (6 bases). Trimming removed 3 bases from V and 4 bases from J, with 13 bases in between. Per germline, CDR1 MDHEN and CDR2 SYDVKM. CDR3 length equals 16 residues. The CDR3 coding sequence is TGTGCCAGCAGTTTTGGTCCCAGGGGTTATAATTCACCCCTCCACTTT. Translation gives CASSFGPRGYNSPLHF.

With respect to this clonotype: A read error may produce the germline difference seen at one junction end. J is TRBJ2-7 and V is TRBV5-1; D assignment may be TRBD1 or TRBD2 (5 bases each). Germline V gives CDR1 SGHRS, CDR2 YFSETQ. The CDR3 spans 15 residues. Here the CDR3 reads CASSLGWGSSNEQYF. Here the CDR3 DNA reads TGCGCCAGCAGCCTCGGTTGGGGGAGCTCCAACGAGCAGTACTTC.

This chain connects TRBV6-6 to TRBJ1-2, with 8 bases identical to TRBD1. CDR1 and CDR2 (germline): MNHNY, SVGAGI (reference sequence). The CDR3 is 18 residues long. The J segment lost 4 bases and the V segment lost 0 bases, leaving 13 bases of the junction unmatched. The CDR3 bases are TGTGCCAGCAGTTACTCGTCAGGCAGGGGGCAAATCGGCTATGGCTACACCTTC. It yields the protein CASSYSSGRGQIGYGYTF.

This clonotype was recorded a few times. The J gene is TRBJ1-1, the V gene TRBV6-2 or TRBV6-3; D remains ambiguous. This CDR3 has 12 amino acids. The V gene lost 2 bases and the J gene lost 6 bases, with 7 bases spanning the gap. Looked up from germline, CDR1 is MNHEY and CDR2 is SVGEGT. The CDR3 protein is CASSYKDPEAFF. The CDR3 DNA sequence: TGTGCCAGCAGTTACAAGGACCCTGAAGCTTTCTTT.

CDR3 sequence: CASSIPGGMNTEAFF. CDR3 DNA sequence: TGTGCCAGTAGTATCCCCGGGGGCATGAACACTGAAGCTTTCTTT. This chain connects TRBV19 to TRBJ1-1, with D possibly matching TRBD1 (6 bases). V lost 3 bases and J 0 bases, leaving 11 bases between the germline ends. This CDR3 spans 15 amino acids. Germline V gene data show CDR1 as LNHDA and CDR2 as SQIVND (reference sequence).

This clonotype came up once. The chain recombines TRBV3-1 with TRBJ2-7; 12 bases are a match to TRBD2. This CDR3 has 17 amino acids. Per the germline V gene, CDR1 is LGHDT and CDR2 is YNNKEL (reference sequence). The V segment lost 2 bases and the J segment 5 bases; nucleotides outside the gene matches: 10. CDR3 bases: TGTGCCAGCAGCCAACTTCAAGGCCTAGCGGGAGGGGACGAGCAGTACTTC. Its protein is CASSQLQGLAGGDEQYF.

Details on this clonotype: Sequence at one end of the junction differs from germline and may be a read error. The genes are TRBV20-1 and TRBJ1-5; D gene uncertain. CDR1 is DFQATT, CDR2 SNEGSKA, per germline (reference sequence). The CDR3 sequence is 15 residues long. CDR3 coding DNA: TGCTGTGCTAGGGAGGTCGGAAGGGGCAATCAGCCCCAGCATTTT. Its translation: CCAREVGRGNQPQHF.

Points on this clonotype: Just one base apart from a much larger clone, this may be a read error. This rearrangement joins TRBV11-2 to TRBJ2-3, with D unclear. The germline V and J ends were trimmed by 5 bases and 1 base, with 19 bases remaining between them. CDR1 and CDR2 (germline): SGHAT, FQNNGV. The length of the CDR3 is 17 residues. The CDR3 region has the DNA TGTGCCAGCAGCCTAGGGATCCGAACCCAACGCACAGATACGCAGTATTTT. Translation gives CASSLGIRTQRTDTQYF.

J is TRBJ2-1 and V is TRBV12-3 or TRBV12-4, with 10 bases lining up with TRBD2. Trimming took 4 bases from V and 4 from J; bases not matched to a gene: 4. The CDR3 is made up of 15 amino acids. As DNA, the CDR3 is TGTGCCAGCAGTTCTAGGACTAGCGGTTACAATGAGCAGTTCTTC. Its protein is CASSSRTSGYNEQFF.

A note on this clonotype: This CDR3 is missing its conserved last phenylalanine or tryptophan, likely due to a read error. The CDR3 DNA reads as TGTGCCACCGATATCCGGGATCCAGAGGCTTTCTCT. Its translation: CATDIRDPEAFS. The chain couples TRBV6-1 to TRBJ1-1, with no clear D. Trimming removed 10 bases at V and 11 bases at J, with 20 bases between. The CDR3 has 12 residues. Germline lookup yields CDR1 MNHNS and CDR2 SASEGT.

The chain is built from TRBV6-2 or TRBV6-3 and TRBJ2-5, with D perhaps TRBD1 or TRBD2 (6 bases each). V shed 8 bases and J shed 5 bases, with 18 bases lying between them. Germline lookup yields CDR1 MNHEY and CDR2 SVGEGT. There are 14 residues in the CDR3. CDR3 sequence reads: CASLRWGAEETQYF. The CDR3 bases are TGTGCCAGCCTCCGGTGGGGGGCCGAGGAGACCCAGTACTTC.

As to this clonotype: The junction shows a germline mismatch at one end, possibly a read error. The gene calls are TRBV11-2 and TRBJ2-5; D is perhaps TRBD1 or TRBD2 (5 bases each). The CDR3 consists of 15 residues. In germline, CDR1 is SGHAT, CDR2 FQNNGV. CDR3 loop: CASSLGDRYQEPQYF. In nucleotides, the CDR3 is TGTGCCAGCAGCCTAGGGGACCGTTACCAAGAGCCCCAGTACTTC.

This clonotype showed up just a few times. The V call is TRBV12-3 or TRBV12-4, the J call TRBJ2-4; D is undetermined. V was clipped by 6 bases and J by 2 bases, with 11 bases between them. The CDR3 contains 14 residues. CDR3 residues: CASRPLYPKNIQYF. The DNA for the CDR3 is TGTGCCAGCAGGCCCTTATATCCCAAAAACATTCAGTACTTC.

This clonotype was recorded many times. The V and J genes are TRBV27 and TRBJ2-3; TRBD1 is a possible D gene (5 bases). The length of the CDR3 is 13 residues. Germline lookup yields CDR1 MNHEY and CDR2 SMNVEV (reference sequence). Trimming shortened V by 4 bases and J by 5 bases, and 10 bases separated the two germline ends. The CDR3 DNA follows: TGTGCCAGCAGTTGGGGCCCTCGAGATACGCAGTATTTT. This sequence encodes CASSWGPRDTQYF.

This clonotype turned up a few times. DNA of the CDR3: TGTGCCAGCAGTTCCCGGACGGTTCCCTACGAGCAGTACTTC. Translation gives CASSSRTVPYEQYF. The genes are TRBV28 and TRBJ2-7; D is ambiguous. The CDR3 is 14 residues long. In germline, CDR1 is MDHEN, CDR2 SYDVKM. Between the trimmed V and J ends, which lost 4 bases and 2 bases, there was a span of 12 bases. The full variable domain, its missing parts supplied by reference TRBV28 and TRBJ2-7, is DVKVTQSSRYLVKRTGEKVFLECVQDMDHENMFWYRQDPGLGLRLIYFSYDVKMKEKGDIPEGYSVSREKKERFSLILESASTNQTSMYLCASSSRTVPYEQYFGPGTRLTVT.

The CDR3 bases are TGTGCCAGCAGCCCCAGTGCGTTGTTCTCTGGAAACACCATATATTTT. It codes for CASSPSALFSGNTIYF. This chain connects TRBV7-9 to TRBJ1-3, with D uncertain. The CDR3 runs 16 residues. Trimming removed 5 bases at V and 0 bases at J, with 14 bases between. CDR1 is SEHNR, CDR2 FQNEAQ, per germline (reference sequence).

The chain links TRBV20-1 to TRBJ2-7, with 7 bases lining up with TRBD2. The CDR3 runs to 14 residues. The V gene end was trimmed by 5 bases and the J gene end by 5 bases; junction bases not matched to a gene: 12. Germline V gene lookup returns CDR1 DFQATT and CDR2 SNEGSKA (reference sequence). CDR3 protein: CSADDWGRANEQYF. The CDR3 nucleotides read TGCAGTGCTGACGACTGGGGGAGGGCCAACGAGCAGTACTTC.